A selection of T cell receptor beta chains follows, all from one sample in a study of human T cells and chemical hapten exposure. Each CDR3 protein gets one entry after TCRdb re-called the RACE reads with MiXCR. The sample contains fewer than 400,000 distinct CDR3 sequences, around 7% of which appear only once. Material: whole blood, obtained in connection with sensitization to the hapten diphenylcyclopropenone (DPC). These receptors all come from a woman younger than 30 with alopecia areata. Some clones in this sample may be carry-over from other donors' samples. The conserved cysteine and the conserved F or W are not part of the CDR3 here. A D gene is named only where the DNA matches it firmly.

J | V | D | CDR3
TRBJ2-1 | TRBV28 | TRBD1 | ASSPGQGVVNEQF
TRBJ2-2 | TRBV6-1 | NA | ASSIQGRANTGELF
TRBJ1-2 | TRBV6-4 | TRBD1 | ARGPGQGDGYT
TRBJ1-2 | TRBV20-1 | NA | SALRRNGYT
TRBJ2-1 | TRBV6-5 | NA | ASSRDNEQF
TRBJ2-7 | TRBV12-3/TRBV12-4 | NA | ASSSRAGTYEQY
TRBJ1-1 | TRBV3-1 | NA | ASSQDEAVSPEAF
TRBJ2-7 | TRBV7-9 | NA | ASSPDYRGQY
TRBJ1-6 | TRBV10-2 | NA | ASSEWTEPNSPLH
TRBJ1-5 | TRBV6-6 | TRBD1 | ASEPQGASQPQH
TRBJ1-1 | TRBV11-2 | TRBD1 | ASSPRGQREAF
TRBJ1-5 | TRBV6-5 | NA | ASSRTLLGPQH
TRBJ1-1 | TRBV29-1 | TRBD1 | SVLGQVMMNTEAF
TRBJ1-5 | TRBV20-1 | NA | SARSGSPPNQPQH
TRBJ1-3 | TRBV6-5 | NA | ASSHRVAGNTIY
TRBJ2-7 | TRBV11-2 | NA | ASSLDHRLSHEQY
TRBJ1-1 | TRBV12-3/TRBV12-4 | TRBD1 | ASSLRDRDTEAF
TRBJ2-4 | TRBV7-8 | TRBD1 | ASSHGQGGAKNIQY
TRBJ1-1 | TRBV3-1 | NA | ASSQALRGAVGEAF
TRBJ2-4 | TRBV2 | NA | ASSELRNIQY
TRBJ2-7 | TRBV6-5 | NA | ASSSPGAAYEQY
TRBJ1-2 | TRBV24-1 | NA | ATSDSSSNNYGYT
TRBJ2-5 | TRBV13 | NA | ASSWRGRQETQY
TRBJ1-2 | TRBV12-3/TRBV12-4 | TRBD1 | ASSRGLSGYT
TRBJ2-4 | TRBV7-9 | TRBD2 | ASSPRLAEFNRDIQY
TRBJ2-7 | TRBV3-1 | NA | ASSQDGKGRYEQY
TRBJ2-7 | TRBV18 | TRBD1 | ASSRGDRALRNEQY
TRBJ2-7 | TRBV28 | NA | ASTTALGVGYEQY
TRBJ2-3 | TRBV7-9 | NA | ASTRGEGNTQY
TRBJ1-3 | TRBV27 | TRBD1 | ASRAPGGPGNTIY
TRBJ1-5 | TRBV2 | NA | ASSGPRSTQPQH